This TCR beta chain originates from a study of early T cells in non-severe SARS-CoV-2 infection. Study details: From unsorted whole blood, bulk RNA was sequenced, and the chains remained unpaired. Points from the study as a whole: Matching results from VDJdb favored anti-spike CD8 responses, leaving private and CD4 specificities undetected.

Notes on this clonotype: Its target is unknown. This may stem from a read error, because a much larger clone lies one nucleotide away.

The V segment lost 6 bases and the J segment 10 bases; nucleotides outside the gene matches: 19. Per the germline V gene, CDR1 is KGHDR and CDR2 is SFDVKD. The CDR3 extends over 17 amino acids. The library protocol tagged individual cDNA molecules with unique molecular identifiers. TCRdb redid the calling of the 5' RACE reads with MiXCR, one entry per CDR3 protein. The profile shows about 33,000 distinct CDR3 sequences, approximately 5% of them singletons. The receptor comes from an adult who was a healthcare worker with PCR-confirmed SARS-CoV-2 infection or an uninfected control (not recorded which). The specimen sequenced was whole blood. The chain recombines TRBV24-1 with TRBJ1-2, with 10 nucleotides matching TRBD1. CDR3 coding DNA: TGTGCCACCAGTAGACGTTCTTTCGCCGGGACAGGGGACGACTACACCTTC. This sequence encodes CATSRRSFAGTGDDYTF.